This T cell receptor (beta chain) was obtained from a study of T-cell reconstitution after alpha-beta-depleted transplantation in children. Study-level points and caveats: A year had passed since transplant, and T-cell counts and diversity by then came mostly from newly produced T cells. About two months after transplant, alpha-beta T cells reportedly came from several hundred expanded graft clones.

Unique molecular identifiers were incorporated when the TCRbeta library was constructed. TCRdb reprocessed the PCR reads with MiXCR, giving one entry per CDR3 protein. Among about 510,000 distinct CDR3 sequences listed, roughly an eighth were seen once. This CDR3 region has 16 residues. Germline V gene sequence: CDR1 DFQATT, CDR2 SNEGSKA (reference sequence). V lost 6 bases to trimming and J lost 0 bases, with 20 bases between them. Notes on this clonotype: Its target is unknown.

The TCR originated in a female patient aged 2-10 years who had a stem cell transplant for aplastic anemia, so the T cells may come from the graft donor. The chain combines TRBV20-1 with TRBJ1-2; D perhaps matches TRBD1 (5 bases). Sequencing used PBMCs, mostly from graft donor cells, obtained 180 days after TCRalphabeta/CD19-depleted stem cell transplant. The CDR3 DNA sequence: TGCAGTGCCCCCCCGGACATTGTTGCTTCTAACTATGGCTACACCTTC. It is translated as CSAPPDIVASNYGYTF.